These T cell receptor beta chains were read from a single sample in a study of post-analysis software for immune sequencing data. Via MiXCR, TCRdb re-called the PCR reads, giving one row per CDR3 protein. The table lists 150,000 to 200,000 distinct CDR3 sequences, 30% of them singletons. Sequencing was done on a sample of blood. These receptors were taken from a girl under 18 with multiple sclerosis. The CDR3 runs from the conserved cysteine through the conserved F or W. A D gene is named only where the DNA matches it firmly. Clone size, where shown, is once, few, many, or a class for clones that have expanded.

j_gene: TRBJ2-7; abundance: many; v_gene: TRBV20-1; d_gene: TRBD1; CDR3aa: CSARGTGGTYEQYF; CDR3nt: TGCAGTGCTAGAGGGACAGGGGGGACCTACGAGCAGTACTTC
j_gene: TRBJ2-1; abundance: many; v_gene: TRBV18; d_gene: TRBD1; CDR3aa: CASSPGQGSYNEQFF; CDR3nt: TGTGCCAGCTCTCCTGGACAGGGATCCTACAATGAGCAGTTCTTC
j_gene: TRBJ1-5; abundance: NA; v_gene: TRBV5-1; d_gene: NA; CDR3aa: CASSLAGRNNQPQHF; CDR3nt: TGCGCCAGCAGCTTGGCGGGACGGAACAATCAGCCCCAGCATTTT
j_gene: TRBJ1-5; abundance: NA; v_gene: TRBV9; d_gene: NA; CDR3aa: CASSVGTNPIGGQHF; CDR3nt: TGTGCCAGCAGCGTGGGGACAAACCCCATCGGAGGGCAGCATTTT
j_gene: TRBJ2-7; abundance: NA; v_gene: TRBV5-5; d_gene: NA; CDR3aa: CANSLLGGDTYEQYF; CDR3nt: TGTGCCAACAGCTTGCTTGGCGGGGACACCTACGAGCAGTACTTC
j_gene: TRBJ2-7; abundance: NA; v_gene: TRBV28; d_gene: TRBD2; CDR3aa: CASRQTGTTSYEQYF; CDR3nt: TGTGCCAGCAGACAGACGGGGACTACATCCTACGAGCAGTACTTC
j_gene: TRBJ1-1; abundance: few; v_gene: TRBV19; d_gene: NA; CDR3aa: CASSSVGMNTEAFF; CDR3nt: TGTGCCAGCTCGTCCGTAGGAATGAACACTGAAGCTTTCTTT
j_gene: TRBJ2-3; abundance: NA; v_gene: TRBV28; d_gene: TRBD2; CDR3aa: CASSLLVSGGGTDTQYF; CDR3nt: TGTGCCAGCAGTTTGTTGGTCAGCGGGGGGGGCACAGATACGCAGTATTTT
j_gene: TRBJ2-1; abundance: NA; v_gene: TRBV15; d_gene: TRBD2; CDR3aa: CATSTAGTSGSNEQFF; CDR3nt: TGTGCCACCAGCACTGCGGGGACTAGCGGGAGCAATGAGCAGTTCTTC
j_gene: TRBJ2-2; abundance: once; v_gene: TRBV5-5; d_gene: NA; CDR3aa: CASSLAPRELFF; CDR3nt: TGTGCCAGCAGCCTTGCCCCGAGGGAGCTGTTTTTT
j_gene: TRBJ1-1; abundance: NA; v_gene: TRBV7-2; d_gene: TRBD1; CDR3aa: CASSLAVTGLVGAFF; CDR3nt: TGTGCCAGCAGCTTAGCAGTGACAGGGCTGGTCGGAGCTTTCTTT
j_gene: TRBJ1-2; abundance: many; v_gene: TRBV12-3/TRBV12-4; d_gene: TRBD1; CDR3aa: CASRYWTGDSNYGYTF; CDR3nt: TGTGCCAGCCGTTATTGGACAGGGGACAGTAACTATGGCTACACCTTC
j_gene: TRBJ2-7; abundance: NA; v_gene: TRBV6-5; d_gene: TRBD2; CDR3aa: CASRTSGCEQYF; CDR3nt: TGTGCCAGCAGAACTAGCGGATGCGAGCAGTACTTC
j_gene: TRBJ2-7; abundance: few; v_gene: TRBV7-2; d_gene: NA; CDR3aa: CASSTRTGPAYEQYF; CDR3nt: TGTGCCAGCAGCACCCGGACGGGTCCTGCCTACGAGCAGTACTTC
j_gene: TRBJ1-3; abundance: NA; v_gene: TRBV6-5; d_gene: NA; CDR3aa: CASSYSSGSGNTIYF; CDR3nt: TGTGCCAGCAGTTACTCGAGCGGCTCTGGAAACACCATATATTTT
j_gene: TRBJ1-1; abundance: few; v_gene: TRBV6-5; d_gene: NA; CDR3aa: CASSYSVGMSTEAFF; CDR3nt: TGTGCCAGCAGTTACTCGGTAGGGATGAGTACTGAAGCTTTCTTT
j_gene: TRBJ2-1; abundance: many; v_gene: TRBV6-5; d_gene: NA; CDR3aa: CASSSLGEQFF; CDR3nt: TGTGCCAGCAGTTCCCTCGGGGAGCAGTTCTTC
j_gene: TRBJ2-1; abundance: few; v_gene: TRBV24-1; d_gene: TRBD1; CDR3aa: CATSDRGQGRGDEQFF; CDR3nt: TGTGCCACCAGTGATCGAGGACAGGGGAGAGGCGATGAGCAGTTCTTC
j_gene: TRBJ2-5; abundance: NA; v_gene: TRBV7-2; d_gene: NA; CDR3aa: CASSLDTGRETQYF; CDR3nt: TGTGCCAGCAGCTTAGACACAGGGAGAGAGACCCAGTACTTC
j_gene: TRBJ2-7; abundance: few; v_gene: TRBV19; d_gene: NA; CDR3aa: CASSASGVDEQYF; CDR3nt: TGTGCCAGTAGTGCATCAGGGGTAGACGAGCAGTACTTC
j_gene: TRBJ2-1; abundance: many; v_gene: TRBV5-1; d_gene: TRBD2; CDR3aa: CASSLISSGLAGVVGQFF; CDR3nt: TGCGCCAGCAGCTTGATCTCATCTGGCCTAGCGGGAGTTGTTGGGCAGTTCTTC
j_gene: TRBJ2-5; abundance: few; v_gene: TRBV20-1; d_gene: NA; CDR3aa: CSAPRETQYF; CDR3nt: TGCAGTGCTCCACGCGAGACCCAGTACTTC
j_gene: TRBJ2-5; abundance: many; v_gene: TRBV12-3/TRBV12-4; d_gene: TRBD1; CDR3aa: CASSPGQGAGTQYF; CDR3nt: TGTGCCAGCAGCCCGGGACAGGGGGCCGGGACCCAGTACTTC
j_gene: TRBJ2-5; abundance: NA; v_gene: TRBV28; d_gene: TRBD2; CDR3aa: CASSFGGEEQYF; CDR3nt: TGTGCCAGCAGTTTTGGGGGGGAGGAGCAGTACTTC
j_gene: TRBJ1-5; abundance: NA; v_gene: TRBV4-1; d_gene: NA; CDR3aa: CASSLGEHNQPQHF; CDR3nt: TGCGCCAGCAGCCTTGGAGAACACAATCAGCCCCAGCATTTT
j_gene: TRBJ1-3; abundance: NA; v_gene: TRBV12-3/TRBV12-4; d_gene: NA; CDR3aa: CASSFGVNTIYF; CDR3nt: TGTGCCAGCAGTTTCGGGGTAAACACCATATATTTT
j_gene: TRBJ2-6; abundance: few; v_gene: TRBV28; d_gene: NA; CDR3aa: CASSLVPGANVLTF; CDR3nt: TGTGCCAGCAGTTTAGTCCCAGGAGCCAACGTCCTGACTTTC
j_gene: TRBJ2-5; abundance: many; v_gene: TRBV6-6; d_gene: NA; CDR3aa: CASSYQQTQYF; CDR3nt: TGTGCCAGCAGTTATCAACAGACCCAGTACTTC
j_gene: TRBJ1-1; abundance: few; v_gene: TRBV5-1; d_gene: NA; CDR3aa: CASGLGGGYTEAFF; CDR3nt: TGCGCCAGCGGCTTGGGGGGGGGCTACACTGAAGCTTTCTTT
j_gene: TRBJ2-3; abundance: many; v_gene: TRBV4-1; d_gene: NA; CDR3aa: CASSQVSTDTQYF; CDR3nt: TGCGCCAGCAGCCAGGTTAGCACAGATACGCAGTATTTT
j_gene: TRBJ2-3; abundance: many; v_gene: TRBV20-1; d_gene: NA; CDR3aa: CSARQRWNGSDTQYF; CDR3nt: TGCAGTGCTAGACAGCGGTGGAACGGGTCGGATACGCAGTATTTT
j_gene: TRBJ1-6; abundance: NA; v_gene: TRBV7-8; d_gene: NA; CDR3aa: CASSLARAAVYNSPLHF; CDR3nt: TGTGCCAGCAGCTTAGCGCGGGCGGCAGTCTATAATTCACCCCTCCACTTT
j_gene: TRBJ2-1; abundance: once; v_gene: TRBV4-1; d_gene: TRBD2; CDR3aa: CAGSLLAGVSYNEQFF; CDR3nt: TGCGCCGGCAGCCTCTTAGCGGGAGTCTCCTACAATGAGCAGTTCTTC
j_gene: TRBJ2-1; abundance: many; v_gene: TRBV7-7; d_gene: TRBD1; CDR3aa: CASSLSRGQSEQFF; CDR3nt: TGTGCTAGCAGCTTAAGCAGGGGACAGAGTGAGCAGTTCTTC
j_gene: TRBJ2-1; abundance: NA; v_gene: TRBV25-1; d_gene: TRBD2; CDR3aa: CASSEAGLAGSSYNEQFF; CDR3nt: TGTGCCAGCAGTGAAGCTGGACTAGCGGGAAGCTCCTACAATGAGCAGTTCTTC
j_gene: TRBJ2-5; abundance: NA; v_gene: TRBV7-2; d_gene: NA; CDR3aa: CASSLALGVETQYF; CDR3nt: TGTGCCAGCAGCTTAGCCCTGGGGGTAGAGACCCAGTACTTC
j_gene: TRBJ1-5; abundance: many; v_gene: TRBV12-3/TRBV12-4; d_gene: NA; CDR3aa: CASSSGRDYQPQHF; CDR3nt: TGTGCCAGCAGTTCCGGACGGGATTATCAGCCCCAGCATTTT
j_gene: TRBJ2-5; abundance: NA; v_gene: TRBV7-9; d_gene: NA; CDR3aa: CASSLAGQGSQETQYF; CDR3nt: TGTGCCAGCAGCCTAGCGGGACAGGGGTCTCAAGAGACCCAGTACTTC
j_gene: TRBJ2-1; abundance: NA; v_gene: TRBV6-5; d_gene: TRBD1; CDR3aa: CASSFDRGNYNEQFF; CDR3nt: TGTGCCAGCAGCTTCGACAGGGGCAACTACAATGAGCAGTTCTTC
j_gene: TRBJ2-1; abundance: NA; v_gene: TRBV12-3/TRBV12-4; d_gene: TRBD2; CDR3aa: CASSLPGLAGVNNEQFF; CDR3nt: TGTGCCAGCAGTTTGCCGGGACTAGCGGGAGTTAACAATGAGCAGTTCTTC
j_gene: TRBJ1-1; abundance: NA; v_gene: TRBV12-3/TRBV12-4; d_gene: TRBD1; CDR3aa: CASRPLYLGQGGTEAFF; CDR3nt: TGTGCCAGCAGACCCCTTTACTTAGGACAGGGGGGAACTGAAGCTTTCTTT
j_gene: TRBJ2-1; abundance: NA; v_gene: TRBV7-9; d_gene: NA; CDR3aa: CASSLTSIPEQFF; CDR3nt: TGTGCCAGCAGCCTCACGAGCATCCCCGAGCAGTTCTTC
j_gene: TRBJ1-5; abundance: NA; v_gene: TRBV6-2/TRBV6-3; d_gene: NA; CDR3aa: CASSYRGAGDPLYSNQPQHF; CDR3nt: TGTGCCAGCAGTTACAGGGGGGCAGGCGACCCCCTTTATAGCAATCAGCCCCAGCATTTT
j_gene: TRBJ2-1; abundance: many; v_gene: TRBV6-5; d_gene: TRBD1; CDR3aa: CASSYSGEDRDEQFF; CDR3nt: TGTGCCAGCAGTTACTCAGGGGAGGACAGGGATGAGCAGTTCTTC
j_gene: TRBJ2-7; abundance: many; v_gene: TRBV6-1; d_gene: TRBD2; CDR3aa: CASRTSGSYEQYF; CDR3nt: TGTGCCAGCAGGACTAGCGGCTCCTACGAGCAGTACTTC
j_gene: TRBJ2-7; abundance: few; v_gene: TRBV7-2; d_gene: NA; CDR3aa: CASSQWTGWAGPYEQYF; CDR3nt: TGTGCCAGCAGCCAGTGGACTGGGTGGGCGGGACCCTACGAGCAGTACTTC
j_gene: TRBJ2-7; abundance: many; v_gene: TRBV4-1; d_gene: NA; CDR3aa: CASSQILRGPSSYEQYF; CDR3nt: TGCGCCAGCAGCCAGATCCTCAGGGGACCGAGCTCCTACGAGCAGTACTTC
j_gene: TRBJ1-2; abundance: few; v_gene: TRBV13; d_gene: NA; CDR3aa: CASSFKDIKGYTF; CDR3nt: TGTGCCAGCAGCTTCAAGGACATAAAGGGCTACACCTTC
j_gene: TRBJ2-1; abundance: many; v_gene: TRBV7-3; d_gene: NA; CDR3aa: CASSLRGGDEQFF; CDR3nt: TGTGCCAGCAGCTTGAGAGGAGGAGATGAGCAGTTCTTC
j_gene: TRBJ1-6; abundance: few; v_gene: TRBV10-3; d_gene: NA; CDR3aa: CAISPGWDSPLHF; CDR3nt: TGTGCCATCAGTCCAGGTTGGGATTCACCCCTCCACTTT
j_gene: TRBJ2-1; abundance: NA; v_gene: TRBV19; d_gene: NA; CDR3aa: CASSFPQEGPPGNEQFF; CDR3nt: TGTGCCAGTAGTTTCCCTCAAGAGGGACCGCCCGGCAATGAGCAGTTCTTC
j_gene: TRBJ1-1; abundance: few; v_gene: TRBV7-7; d_gene: NA; CDR3aa: CASSPGGNQGNTEAFF; CDR3nt: TGTGCTAGCAGCCCGGGGGGAAACCAAGGAAACACTGAAGCTTTCTTT